This entry lists 12 T cell receptor beta chains sequenced from one sample in a study of regulatory T cells. Amplification used 52 TRBV primers and 13 TRBJ primers. Assay used: immunoSEQ multiplex PCR; TCRdb lists only in-frame clones, some missing. The profile shows 9,000 to 10,000 clones, over 70% of them singletons. The sequencing sample was made of CD8+ T cells sorted from blood. The receptors come from a person aged 18 to 29 with CD3G deficiency.

The V and J genes are TRBV6-1 and TRBJ1-1; D remains ambiguous. Germline V gene data show CDR1 as MNHNS and CDR2 as SASEGT. Between the trimmed V and J ends, which lost 10 bases and 3 bases, there was a span of 18 bases. This CDR3 is 14 amino acids long. CDR3: CATRRYQEDTEAFF. CDR3 nucleotides: TGTGCCACACGAAGGTATCAGGAAGACACTGAAGCTTTCTTT.

This clone was seen just once. V is TRBV6-1 and J is TRBJ1-2, with D uncertain. V was clipped by 10 bases and J by 4 bases, with 22 bases between them. Germline V CDR1 and CDR2: MNHNS, SASEGT. The CDR3 length is 15 residues. The CDR3, as DNA: TGTGCCACACGCCCAGGATCTCTCCTTCTCTATGGCTACACCTTC. Amino acids: CATRPGSLLLYGYTF.

This chain joins TRBV27 and TRBJ2-7; a possible D gene is TRBD2 (5 bases). The V and J ends lost 3 bases and 0 bases respectively, with 12 bases between them. Germline V gene lookup returns CDR1 MNHEY and CDR2 SMNVEV (reference sequence). This CDR3 has 15 amino acids. The DNA of the CDR3 is TGTGCCAGCAGTTTCGAAGCGGTGAGCTCCTACGAGCAGTACTTC. It is translated as CASSFEAVSSYEQYF.

A few counts support this clone. The rearrangement uses TRBV5-1 and TRBJ2-7; 8 positions agree with TRBD2. This CDR3 is 14 amino acids long. Trimming cost V 3 bases and J 5 bases; bases outside gene matches: 7. The germline CDR1 and CDR2 sequences are SGHRS and YFSETQ. Written as DNA, the CDR3 is TGCGCCAGCAGCTCGGGCGGGGGGTACGACGAGCAGTACTTC. Amino acids: CASSSGGGYDEQYF.

This chain connects TRBV12-5 to TRBJ2-3; possibly TRBD1 or TRBD2 for D (5 bases each). Germline-derived CDR1 and CDR2 are LGHNT and FRNRAP. The CDR3 has 16 residues. The V end lost 3 bases, the J end lost 2 bases, and 15 bases lay between the germline ends. CDR3 sequence (DNA): TGTGCTAGTGGTTTAGGCGCCGGGACGATCACAGATACGCAGTATTTT. Its translation: CASGLGAGTITDTQYF.

The chain couples TRBV6-1 to TRBJ1-6, with a weak D call TRBD1 (5 bases). Germline CDR1 and CDR2: MNHNS and SASEGT. The CDR3 runs 15 residues. V gave up 10 bases and J gave up 7 bases, with 20 bases separating them. CDR3 nucleotide sequence: TGTGCCATCGCTGCATGGGACCGAATAAATTCACCCCTCCACTTT. It yields the protein CAIAAWDRINSPLHF.

The rearrangement uses TRBV5-1 and TRBJ2-7; the D gene could be TRBD1 or TRBD2 (7 bases each). V lost 0 bases to trimming and J lost 5 bases, with 12 bases between them. From germline, CDR1 is SGHRS and CDR2 YFSETQ. The CDR3 is 14 residues long. CDR3 in amino acids: CASSLGQGGDEQYF. In DNA form, the CDR3 reads TGCGCCAGCAGCTTGGGGCAGGGGGGGGACGAGCAGTACTTC.

The CDR3 sequence is CASSRNIGTSSEQYF. CDR3 DNA: TGTGCCAGCAGCCGCAATATAGGGACTAGCAGCGAGCAGTACTTC. The genes are TRBV7-8 and TRBJ2-7, with 9 bases fitting TRBD2. Germline V gives CDR1 SGHVS, CDR2 FQNEAQ. V lost 5 bases, J lost 6 bases, and 11 bases stayed unmatched. CDR3 length: 15 residues.

This sequence joins TRBV27 and TRBJ2-3; no clear D gene. Germline V gene data show CDR1 as MNHEY and CDR2 as SMNVEV (reference sequence). This CDR3 has 14 amino acids. Trimming shortened V by 5 bases and J by 4 bases, and 13 bases separated the two germline ends. DNA for the CDR3: TGTGCCAGCAGTCCGCATTCCCCCCCAGATACGCAGTATTTT. It encodes CASSPHSPPDTQYF.

As DNA, the CDR3 is TGTGCCAGCAGTTCCCTCGACAGACGAAGGAACATTCAGTACTTC. As protein: CASSSLDRRRNIQYF. This sequence joins TRBV28 and TRBJ2-4, with D perhaps TRBD1 (5 bases). Germline-derived CDR1 and CDR2 are MDHEN and SYDVKM. The CDR3 runs 15 residues. Trimming took off 4 bases at V and 7 bases at J, with 17 bases between the two ends.

The CDR3 sequence is CASSLGSGSEQYF. CDR3 coding DNA: TGTGCCAGCAGCTTAGGTTCGGGCAGCGAGCAGTACTTC. This rearrangement joins TRBV7-6 to TRBJ2-7; the D is unclear. Germline lookup yields CDR1 SGHVS and CDR2 FNYEAQ. This CDR3 spans 13 amino acids. Trimming removed 1 base from V and 6 bases from J, with 10 bases in between.

The chain carries TRBV7-8 and TRBJ2-5; 11 bases fit TRBD2. Trimming removed 5 bases from V and 3 bases from J; junction bases left unmatched: 8. The length of the CDR3 is 16 residues. Germline assignment: CDR1 SGHVS and CDR2 FQNEAQ. The CDR3 DNA is TGTGCCAGCAGCACCGTGGGACTAGCGGATAAAGAGACCCAGTACTTC. Its protein product is CASSTVGLADKETQYF.